Listed below are T cell receptor beta chains from one sample, sequenced in a study of CXCR3-negative and CXCR3-positive naive CD8 T cells. TCRdb processed the 5' RACE reads again and assigns one entry to each CDR3 protein, with no DNA. The sample holds 45,000 to 60,000 distinct CDR3 sequences. The sequenced material came from memory CD8+ T cells from blood. The receptor set was obtained from a human donor in good health. Some clones in this sample may be carry-over from other donors' samples. Both conserved end residues are part of each CDR3.

TRBJ1-1,TRBV7-9,CASSLDWAGAKNTEAFF
TRBJ2-3,TRBV4-3,CASSQDGVVLDTQYF
TRBJ2-3,TRBV28,CASSVRQGTDTQYF
TRBJ2-1,TRBV7-2,CASSGGPTYNEQFF
TRBJ1-1,TRBV29-1,CSVVRQGGLNTEAFF
TRBJ2-3,TRBV29-1,CSVLFTDTQYF
TRBJ2-1,TRBV24-1,CATRGASGYEQFF
TRBJ2-2,TRBV10-3,CAISVVAGELFF
TRBJ2-7,TRBV11-2,CASSLSFQGGYYEQYF
TRBJ2-1,TRBV28,CASTFPGGYNEQFF
TRBJ1-1,TRBV13,CATGREREAFF
TRBJ2-5,TRBV12-3/TRBV12-4,CASSSGKYQETQYF
TRBJ1-1,TRBV20-1,CSARYTADTEAFF
TRBJ2-1,TRBV4-3,CASSQVGYNEQFF
TRBJ2-1,TRBV4-1,CASSQRDLASNEQFF
TRBJ2-1,TRBV29-1,CSVDLWGYNEQFF
TRBJ1-1,TRBV29-1,CSVAQGTEAFF
TRBJ2-5,TRBV25-1,CASRGAGSQETQYF